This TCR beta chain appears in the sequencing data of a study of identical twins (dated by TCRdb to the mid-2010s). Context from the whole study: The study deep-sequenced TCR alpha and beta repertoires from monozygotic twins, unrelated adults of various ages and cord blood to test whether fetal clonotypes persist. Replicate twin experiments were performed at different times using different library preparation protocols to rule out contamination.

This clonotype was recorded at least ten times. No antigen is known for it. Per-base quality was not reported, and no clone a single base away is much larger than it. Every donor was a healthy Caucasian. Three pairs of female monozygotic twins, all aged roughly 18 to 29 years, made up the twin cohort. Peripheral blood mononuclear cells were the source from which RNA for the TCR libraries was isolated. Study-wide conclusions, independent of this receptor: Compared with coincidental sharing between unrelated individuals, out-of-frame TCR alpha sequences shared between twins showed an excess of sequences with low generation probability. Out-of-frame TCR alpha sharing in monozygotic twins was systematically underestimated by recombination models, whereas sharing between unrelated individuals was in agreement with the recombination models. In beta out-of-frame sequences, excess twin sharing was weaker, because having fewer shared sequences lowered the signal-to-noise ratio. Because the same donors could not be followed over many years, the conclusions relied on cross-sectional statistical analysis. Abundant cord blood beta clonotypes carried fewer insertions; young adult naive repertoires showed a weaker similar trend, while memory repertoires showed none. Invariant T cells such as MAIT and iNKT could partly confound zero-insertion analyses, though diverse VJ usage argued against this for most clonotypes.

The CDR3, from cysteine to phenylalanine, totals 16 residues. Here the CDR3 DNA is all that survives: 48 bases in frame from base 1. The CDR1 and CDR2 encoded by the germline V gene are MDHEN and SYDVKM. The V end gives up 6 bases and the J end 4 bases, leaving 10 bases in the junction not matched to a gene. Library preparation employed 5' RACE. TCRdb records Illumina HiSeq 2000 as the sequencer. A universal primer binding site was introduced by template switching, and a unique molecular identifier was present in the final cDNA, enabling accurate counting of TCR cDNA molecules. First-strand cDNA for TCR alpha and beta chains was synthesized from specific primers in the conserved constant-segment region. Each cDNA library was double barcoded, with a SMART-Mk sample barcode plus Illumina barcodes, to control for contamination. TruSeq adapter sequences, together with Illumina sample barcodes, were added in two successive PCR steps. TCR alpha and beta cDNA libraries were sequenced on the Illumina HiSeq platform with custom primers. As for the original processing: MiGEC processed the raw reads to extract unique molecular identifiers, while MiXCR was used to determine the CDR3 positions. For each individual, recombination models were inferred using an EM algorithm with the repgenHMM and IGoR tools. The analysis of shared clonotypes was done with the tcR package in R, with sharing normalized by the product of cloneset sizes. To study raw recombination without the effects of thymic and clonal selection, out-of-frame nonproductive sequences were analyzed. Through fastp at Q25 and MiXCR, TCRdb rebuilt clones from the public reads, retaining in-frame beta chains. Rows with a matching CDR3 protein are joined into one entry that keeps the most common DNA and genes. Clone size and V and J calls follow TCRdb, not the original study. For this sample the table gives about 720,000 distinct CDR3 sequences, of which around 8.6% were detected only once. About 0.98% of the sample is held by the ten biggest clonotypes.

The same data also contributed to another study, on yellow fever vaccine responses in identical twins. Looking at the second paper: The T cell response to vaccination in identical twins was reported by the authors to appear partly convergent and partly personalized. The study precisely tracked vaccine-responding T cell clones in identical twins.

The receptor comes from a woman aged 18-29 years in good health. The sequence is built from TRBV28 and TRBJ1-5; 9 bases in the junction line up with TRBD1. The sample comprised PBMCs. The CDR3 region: CASRVRPGTGNQPQHF. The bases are TGTGCCAGCAGGGTCCGTCCCGGGACAGGGAATCAGCCCCAGCATTTT.